This T cell receptor beta chain appears in the sequencing data of a study of shared clonotypes between healthy human individuals (dated by TCRdb to 2020 to 2021). A note on the overall study: A couple of women and a few men aged 18 to 49 years were included in the cohort. To estimate repertoire size and how much clonotypes are shared between individuals, the study performed deep sequencing of blood TCR repertoires from five healthy adults. For each donor, CD4 naive and CD4 memory were each given three plates, CD8 naive was given two plates, and CD8 memory was given one plate. Each donor's leukapheresis produced roughly between roughly 0.9 and 9 billion PBMCs. Different laboratories and diverse techniques were used to prepare libraries and sequence TCR repertoires, to increase sequencing depth and limit assay-specific biases.

In the germline V gene, CDR1 corresponds to SGHRS and CDR2 to YFSETQ. Trimmed from V: 3 bases; trimmed from J: 3 bases; junction bases lacking a gene match: 11. The CDR3 starts with the cysteine, ends with the phenylalanine, and has 18 residues. The CDR3 DNA has 54 bases and is translated from base 1. This clone came up once. Its target antigen remains unknown. No base quality information exists; no much larger clone differs at one position. Results and caveats for the whole study, not just this receptor: Pairwise subsampling led to the expectation that sequencing depth would affect the degree of clonotype sharing among donors. Only blood was sampled, and tissue TCR repertoires likely differ from those in blood. Clonotypes shared by all four sorted-subset donors showed higher generation probabilities than non-shared clonotypes. Sharing across a few donors was observed for about 5% of naive CD4, less than 4% of naive CD8, 2% to 2.5% of memory CD4, and about 0.38% of memory CD8 clonotypes. Incomplete sequencing was indicated by rarefaction of sorted-subset datasets, despite the large sequencing depth. Naive subsets generally had larger estimated clonotype richness than memory subsets. The genetic and exposure-history diversity represented was limited by the small number of donors.

Healthy HIV-negative adults with no recently reported acute infections or vaccinations were included as donors. Every donor was a Caucasian adult living in Nashville, Tennessee, USA. Magnetic negative selection was used to enrich CD4+ T cells, after which naive cells were positively selected on CD45RA and the negative fraction became the memory subset. After blood collection by leukapheresis, PBMCs were isolated using Ficoll-Histopaque density gradient centrifugation and then cryopreserved in the vapor phase of liquid nitrogen. Analytical flow cytometry was used to check the purity and quantity of every magnetically sorted T cell population. Each sorted fraction had its genomic DNA isolated and then quantified by UV absorbance on a Nanodrop 2000c. TCR CDR3 regions were amplified from genomic DNA by multiplex PCR using the deep immunoSEQ assay. Genomic DNA extracted from each cell subset was distributed evenly over all wells of several immunoSEQ 96-well plates, and each plate served as one replicate. Each replicate PCR for sorted subsets received 150 to 250 ng genomic DNA, equal to tens of thousands of T cell genomes. Purified libraries were quantified with a Qubit 3.0 fluorometer, sized on a Bioanalyzer 2100, and re-quantified with the KAPA Library Quantification kit. A separate single-read 150-cycle Illumina NextSeq 550 flow cell was used to sequence each immunoSEQ 96-well plate. The study's processing was this. The immunoSEQ output contained only junctional sequences without quality scores, so filtering could not match that applied to full-length reads. To assign V/J genes and CDR3, sequences were annotated using PyIR, a Python wrapper for IgBLAST v1.9, with IMGT germline references. Any read was removed if the V/J assignment was weak (E-value above 1e-6), the CDR3 was missing, or the read contained stop codons, out-of-frame junctions, or ambiguous translated residues. V3J clonotypes were defined as sequences sharing the same inferred V gene, J gene, and CDR3 amino acid sequence. The percentage overlap between two repertoires was calculated by dividing the number of shared unique clonotypes by the size of the smaller repertoire. Repertoire richness was assessed with RTK rarefaction, the Chao1 estimator, and Recon v2.1 estimates of unobserved clonotypes. Generation probabilities were computed with OLGA for all TCRbeta clonotypes obtained by the gDNA method from a few donors. The table was pulled from immuneACCESS by TCRdb, which kept in-frame rearrangements only. Such tables lose some clones; where checked, under half of the loss comes from unresolved V genes, and the rest has no known cause. V and J calls and clone size are those listed in that table; D and trimming were worked out from the DNA. In all, the sample holds 600,000 to 800,000 clones, and around 77% of those were seen once. The top ten clones comprise under 2% of the sample.

Sample: memory CD4+ T cells sorted from blood. In light of the paper, this sample's cell subset or site label describes: CD45RA-negative fraction. The sequence derives from a woman in her twenties or thirties in good health. The chain is assembled from TRBV5-1 and TRBJ2-3, with TRBD1 matching 12 junction bases. CDR3 sequence: CASSWTGTGGAWTDTQYF. The base sequence is TGCGCCAGCAGCTGGACCGGGACAGGGGGCGCTTGGACAGATACGCAGTATTTT.